This TCR beta chain is drawn from a study of OX40 agonist ivuxolimab in advanced cancers. Generated by immunoSEQ multiplex PCR, the TCRdb table keeps only in-frame clones and is missing some. The sample holds 81,000 or so clones, about 93% seen once. The germline V and J ends were trimmed by 3 bases and 0 bases, with 33 bases remaining between them. Germline-derived CDR1 and CDR2 are SNHLY and FYNNEI. The CDR3 covers 23 residues. V is TRBV2 and J is TRBJ2-4; D perhaps matches TRBD2 (5 bases). Sample: CD4+ or CD8+ T cells sorted from blood, taken in a trial of the OX40 agonist ivuxolimab. The receptor's source is an adult with an advanced solid tumor such as melanoma, head and neck, liver or kidney cancer. The CDR3 sequence: CASSEFRGLNGAHLSVAKNIQYF. The CDR3 DNA sequence: TGTGCCAGCAGTGAGTTTCGGGGTTTGAACGGAGCCCACTTATCGGTAGCCAAAAACATTCAGTACTTC.